What follows describes a single T cell receptor (beta chain). It lacks a known antigen. The sample holds no much larger clone one base away, and base qualities are not on file. The data originate from a study of blood T cell repertoires in COVID-19 (TCRdb year 2020). Regarding the study in general: The collaborator samples originated in the United States, Italy and Spain and spanned the acute and convalescent phases of COVID-19. The material from the prospective study consisted of cDNA or gDNA derived from T cells, B-cell-depleted T cells, or PBMCs. Deeply sampled blood TCRbeta repertoires from subjects exposed to, actively infected with, or recovered from COVID-19 were included in the dataset. A freely available public database, intended as a resource for researchers studying the immune response to SARS-CoV-2, is where the repertoires were released. Samples came from the ongoing ImmuneRACE study (first 160 participants) plus 1,254 subjects from 6 global collaborators. The sample metadata nearly always contained a de-identified subject ID, COVID-19 status, age in years and sex. Where available, HLA class I and class II types were obtained from metadata supplied by the sample provider rather than from assay-based typing. Summary of the overall study and its limitations: Clinical and demographic metadata were provided uncurated, with the amount varying by source and participant.

The CDR3 runs 14 amino acids, cysteine and phenylalanine included. Only CDR3 DNA is held: 42 bases, read in frame from base 1. Between the V and J ends, shortened by 0 bases and 7 bases respectively, the junction contains 11 bases. Taken from the germline V gene, the CDR1 and CDR2 loops are SGDLS and YYNGEE. TCRbeta CDR3 regions were amplified from genomic DNA using the immunoSEQ Assay, a bias-controlled multiplex PCR. In the paper's pipeline: Nucleated cell counts per sample were estimated from amplification of reference gene primers within the assay. Sequence reads were collapsed and filtered to measure the absolute abundance of every unique TCRbeta CDR3 rearrangement. For each sample, productive Simpson clonality was calculated as the square root of Simpson's diversity index across productive rearrangements. This immuneACCESS table, as held by TCRdb, lists in-frame sequences with V and J called but not all clones. Of the missing ones, under half trace to an unresolved V gene in checked studies; the others have no known cause. D and trimming were read from the DNA, whereas the V and J calls and clone size are those reported in that table. The sample profile shows roughly 380,000 clones; around 87% of them were found once. The ten largest clones add up to 1% to 1.5% of the sample.

Participants in the prospective study were enrolled through a virtual design, were aged about 18 to 90 years, and lived in 24 United States geographic areas. In the prospective study, participants were assigned to cohorts based on the clinical history participants reported in a screening survey and a study questionnaire. For ImmuneRACE Cohort 3, a participant was defined as recovered based on two consecutive negative NP/OP PCR tests, clearance by a healthcare professional, or resolution of symptoms. Mobile phlebotomists in the prospective study collected whole blood, serum and a nasopharyngeal or oropharyngeal swab from every participant. Participants in the prospective study had the option to provide additional blood draws and questionnaires over a roughly 2-month period. Before DNA extraction, prospective study blood samples were shipped either frozen or at room temperature.

The receptor was isolated from a man younger than 40 who had recovered from COVID-19. The chain links TRBV9 with TRBJ1-5; the D gene remains uncertain. Material: PBMCs or T cells enriched from blood (not recorded which). The sequenced DNA is TGTGCCAGCAGCGTAGGTGGATACGGGCAGCCCCAGCATTTT. Its amino acids are CASSVGGYGQPQHF.